The 24 T cell receptor beta chains below all came from one sample that was sequenced in a study of cytomegalovirus exposure and HLA in healthy donors. The primer mix had 60 Vbeta and 13 Jbeta primers. Clones were read by immunoSEQ multiplex PCR, and TCRdb kept only the in-frame ones, dropping some. The sample has about 130,000 clones; 74% are singletons. The sequencing input was PBMCs. The receptors stem from a woman between 45 and 60 years old in good health and CMV-seropositive.

V is TRBV7-8 and J is TRBJ2-1; possibly TRBD2 for D (6 bases). CDR1 is SGHVS, CDR2 FQNEAQ, per germline. The CDR3 length is 13 residues. V lost 6 bases and J 8 bases, leaving 14 bases between the germline ends. CDR3 sequence: CASREGRGDEQFF. In DNA, the CDR3 is TGTGCCAGCAGGGAGGGAAGGGGCGATGAGCAGTTCTTC.

This clone was counted only a few times. The rearrangement uses TRBV28 and TRBJ1-5, with no clear D. The CDR3 is 15 amino acids. Trimming took off 2 bases at V and 0 bases at J, with 8 bases between the two ends. The germline V gene encodes CDR1 MDHEN and CDR2 SYDVKM. For the CDR3, the DNA is TGTGCCAGCAGTTTAGCAGTCAGTAGCAATCAGCCCCAGCATTTT. Translated, it gives CASSLAVSSNQPQHF.

This clone was seen only a few times. The chain couples TRBV28 to TRBJ2-7; D is perhaps TRBD1 (5 bases). The V end lost 3 bases, the J end lost 7 bases, and 10 bases lay between the germline ends. In germline, CDR1 is MDHEN, CDR2 SYDVKM. There are 12 residues in the CDR3. CDR3 in amino acids: CASSFYRNEQYF. CDR3 coding DNA: TGTGCCAGCAGTTTTTACAGGAATGAGCAGTACTTC.

This chain joins TRBV10-3 and TRBJ1-5, with TRBD1 as a possible D gene (5 bases). Per germline, CDR1 ENHRY and CDR2 SYGVKD. V lost 6 bases and J lost 7, with 13 bases in between. CDR3 length equals 13 residues. CDR3: CAIRGEVNQPQHF. The CDR3 nucleotides are TGTGCCATCAGGGGGGAGGTTAACCAGCCCCAGCATTTT.

The chain couples TRBV30 to TRBJ2-1; D call uncertain. Germline-derived CDR1 and CDR2 are GTSNPN and SVGIG (reference sequence). This CDR3 has 11 amino acids. V was trimmed by 1 base and J by 7 bases, leaving 5 bases between them. CDR3 amino acids: CAWSGLNEQFF. DNA for the CDR3: TGTGCCTGGAGTGGACTGAATGAGCAGTTCTTC.

The chain recombines TRBV10-3 with TRBJ2-5, with TRBD1 identical over 7 bases. The CDR3 has 13 amino acids. V dropped 9 bases and J dropped 3; count of bases not matched to a gene: 7. CDR1 and CDR2 from the germline V gene are ENHRY and SYGVKD. CDR3 nucleotides: TGTGCCATTGGGACAGACACTAAAGAGACCCAGTACTTC. This codes for CAIGTDTKETQYF.

Here the CDR3 DNA reads TGTGCCAGCAGCTCCTTTGGACAGAACACTGAAGCTTTCTTT. Its protein is CASSSFGQNTEAFF. The chain joins TRBV7-8 to TRBJ1-1; D may be TRBD1 (5 bases). Trimming shortened V by 4 bases and J by 1 base, and 10 bases separated the two germline ends. The CDR3 has 14 amino acids. Per germline, CDR1 SGHVS and CDR2 FQNEAQ.

Remarks on this clone: An end of the junction differs from the germline gene, which may be a read error. The gene calls are TRBV13 and TRBJ1-5, with D perhaps matching TRBD1 (6 bases). This CDR3 has 16 residues. Germline lookup yields CDR1 PRHDT and CDR2 FYEKMQ (reference sequence). CDR3 sequence: CASSLGGGAGNRPQHF. CDR3 bases: TGTGCCAGCAGCTTGGGAGGGGGGGCGGGCAATCGGCCCCAGCATTTT.

The V gene is TRBV5-6, the J gene TRBJ1-1, with D possibly matching TRBD1 (6 bases). The CDR3 contains 14 residues. V was trimmed by 4 bases and J by 0 bases, leaving 10 bases between them. The germline V gene has CDR1 SGHDT and CDR2 YYEEEE. CDR3 sequence: CASSNTGMNTEAFF. The CDR3, as DNA: TGTGCCAGCAGCAATACAGGGATGAACACTGAAGCTTTCTTT.

V and J are TRBV7-9 and TRBJ1-4, with TRBD1 as a possible D gene (5 bases). This CDR3 is built from 14 residues. V gave up 1 base and J gave up 7 bases, with 10 bases separating them. CDR1 and CDR2 from the germline V gene are SEHNR and FQNEAQ (reference sequence). The CDR3 DNA follows: TGTGCCAGCAGCTTAGGGGGCGGTATTGAAAAACTGTTTTTT. Translated: CASSLGGGIEKLFF.

The V and J genes are TRBV2 and TRBJ2-3, with 9 bases matching TRBD2. Per the germline V gene, CDR1 is SNHLY and CDR2 is FYNNEI. J gave up 4 bases and V 3 bases, and 2 bases lay outside the gene matches. The CDR3 loop spans 14 amino acids. The chain's CDR3 is CASSESSGADTQYF. The CDR3 nucleotides read TGTGCCAGCAGTGAGTCTAGCGGGGCAGATACGCAGTATTTT.

The chain couples TRBV2 to TRBJ2-5; D may be TRBD1 (5 bases). The germline V gene has CDR1 SNHLY and CDR2 FYNNEI. V lost 8 bases, J lost 3 bases, and 16 bases lay in between. The CDR3 runs 14 residues. The CDR3, as DNA: TGTGCCAGCGGCTTCTCGACAGCAAAAGAGACCCAGTACTTC. It specifies CASGFSTAKETQYF.

Notes on this clone: This sample includes further DNA sequences coding for the same CDR3. The rearrangement joins TRBV7-3 to TRBJ1-1, with 7 bases identical to TRBD1. Germline V gene lookup returns CDR1 SGHTA and CDR2 FQGTGA. The CDR3 length is 13 residues. V trimming: 5 bases; J trimming: 7 bases; junction bases outside the gene matches: 7. The CDR3 DNA reads as TGTGCCAGCAGCCTTAACCGGGACAGTGAAGCTTTCTTT. Its protein product is CASSLNRDSEAFF.

The rearrangement links TRBV7-9 to TRBJ2-2; D remains unclear. The germline V gene has CDR1 SEHNR and CDR2 FQNEAQ (reference sequence). The V end was cut by 3 bases, the J end by 1 base, with 6 bases between. The CDR3 is 14 amino acids. CDR3 in amino acids: CASSFNKNTGELFF. The CDR3 DNA reads TGTGCCAGCAGCTTTAACAAGAACACCGGGGAGCTGTTTTTT.

The chain combines TRBV6-5 with TRBJ2-3; D not resolved. In germline, CDR1 is MNHEY, CDR2 SVGAGI. The CDR3 is 15 residues long. V lost 4 bases, J lost 4 bases, and 15 bases lay in between. The CDR3 DNA sequence: TGTGCCAGCAGTTCGACATTCCGTTTCGCAGATACGCAGTATTTT. Translating gives CASSSTFRFADTQYF.

CDR3 sequence (DNA): TGTGCCTGGAGTGGGTCAGGGACTCACTACTACGAGCAGTACTTC. As protein: CAWSGSGTHYYEQYF. The chain combines TRBV30 with TRBJ2-7; D perhaps matches TRBD2 (6 bases). The CDR3 contains 15 residues. In germline, CDR1 is GTSNPN, CDR2 SVGIG (reference sequence). With 1 base removed from V and 3 bases from J, the gap between germline ends came to 16 bases.

V and J are TRBV4-1 and TRBJ2-2, with D maybe TRBD1 (5 bases). Germline V gives CDR1 MGHRA, CDR2 YSYEKL. Trimming took off 3 bases at V and 3 bases at J, with 14 bases between the two ends. CDR3 size: 16 residues. The CDR3 spells CASSQSPTGYTGELFF. The CDR3 region has the DNA TGCGCCAGCAGCCAGTCACCTACAGGCTACACCGGGGAGCTGTTTTTT.

This chain joins TRBV25-1 and TRBJ1-1; the D gene is possibly TRBD1 (6 bases). The CDR3 loop spans 13 amino acids. V was pared by 3 bases and J by 3 bases, with 8 bases between. From germline, CDR1 is MGHDK and CDR2 SYGVNS. The CDR3, as DNA: TGTGCCAGCAGTGACGGACAGTACACTGAAGCTTTCTTT. It yields the protein CASSDGQYTEAFF.

This clone was detected a few times. The chain employs TRBV7-9 and TRBJ2-7, with 8 bases identical to TRBD2. In germline, CDR1 is SEHNR, CDR2 FQNEAQ (reference sequence). With V trimmed by 5 bases and J by 10 bases, 7 bases remained unmatched. The CDR3 is 12 residues long. The CDR3: CASSQTSDRQYF. The CDR3 coding sequence is TGTGCCAGCAGCCAGACTAGCGATCGACAGTACTTC.

Only a few counts were recorded for this clone. V gene TRBV6-6 combines with J gene TRBJ2-1; possible D gene TRBD2, 6 bases. Germline V gene data show CDR1 as MNHNY and CDR2 as SVGAGI (reference sequence). The CDR3 has 12 residues. V was trimmed by 5 bases and J by 12 bases, leaving 14 bases between them. The CDR3 here is CASSDQLAGQFF. The CDR3 DNA sequence: TGTGCCAGCAGTGACCAACTAGCAGGGCAGTTCTTC.

This clone was observed a few times. The rearrangement joins TRBV27 to TRBJ2-1; D is unclear. This CDR3 is built from 13 residues. The V end was cut by 5 bases, the J end by 6 bases, with 11 bases between. The V gene's germline CDR1 is MNHEY and CDR2 SMNVEV (reference sequence). CDR3 nucleotides: TGTGCCAGCAGTAGCCCCCAGCGCAATGAGCAGTTCTTC. Residues: CASSSPQRNEQFF.

CDR3: CSVEGSVRGGADTQYF. The CDR3 nucleotides are TGCAGCGTTGAAGGGTCTGTCAGGGGTGGTGCAGATACGCAGTATTTT. This chain links TRBV29-1 with TRBJ2-3; possibly TRBD1 for D (6 bases). The CDR3 totals 16 residues. V lost 1 base and J lost 4, with 18 bases in between. Per germline, CDR1 SQVTM and CDR2 ANQGSEA.

V usage is TRBV2 and J usage is TRBJ2-7, with D possibly TRBD1 on 6 matching bases. The CDR3 loop spans 15 amino acids. Germline V gives CDR1 SNHLY, CDR2 FYNNEI. The V and J ends lost 3 bases and 2 bases respectively, with 14 bases between them. The CDR3 region has the DNA TGTGCCAGCAGTGAGCAAGGACAGAGCCCCTACGAGCAGTACTTC. Its protein is CASSEQGQSPYEQYF.

The chain employs TRBV5-1 and TRBJ2-3; TRBD2 matches at 8 bases. The V gene end was trimmed by 2 bases and the J gene end by 4 bases; junction bases not matched to a gene: 6. The CDR3 totals 15 residues. Germline V gene data show CDR1 as SGHRS and CDR2 as YFSETQ. The CDR3 DNA reads TGCGCCAGCAGCTTAGTTGCGGGGGGCCCAGATACGCAGTATTTT. Its translation is CASSLVAGGPDTQYF.